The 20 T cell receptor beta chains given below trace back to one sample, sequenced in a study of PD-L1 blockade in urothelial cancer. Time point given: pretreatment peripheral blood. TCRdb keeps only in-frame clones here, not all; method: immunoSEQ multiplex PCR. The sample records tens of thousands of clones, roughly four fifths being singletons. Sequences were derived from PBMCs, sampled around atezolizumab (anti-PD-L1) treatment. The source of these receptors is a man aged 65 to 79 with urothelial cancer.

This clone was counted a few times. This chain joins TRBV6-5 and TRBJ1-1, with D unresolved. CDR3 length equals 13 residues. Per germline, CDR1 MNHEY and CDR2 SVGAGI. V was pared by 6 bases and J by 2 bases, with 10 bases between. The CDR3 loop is CASSPIFNTEAFF. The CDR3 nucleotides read TGTGCCAGCAGCCCTATTTTTAACACTGAAGCTTTCTTT.

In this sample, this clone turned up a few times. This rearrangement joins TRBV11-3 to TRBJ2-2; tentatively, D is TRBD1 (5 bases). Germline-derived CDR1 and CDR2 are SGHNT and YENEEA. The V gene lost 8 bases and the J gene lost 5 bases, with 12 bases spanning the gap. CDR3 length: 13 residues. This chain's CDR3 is CASSNQGTGELFF. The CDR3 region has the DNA TGTGCCAGCTCGAACCAGGGTACCGGGGAGCTGTTTTTT.

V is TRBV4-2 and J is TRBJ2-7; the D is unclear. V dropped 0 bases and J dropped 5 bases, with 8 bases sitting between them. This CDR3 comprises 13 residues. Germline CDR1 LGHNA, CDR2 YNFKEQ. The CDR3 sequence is CASSQDGENEQYF. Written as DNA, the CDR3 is TGTGCCAGCAGCCAAGACGGAGAGAACGAGCAGTACTTC.

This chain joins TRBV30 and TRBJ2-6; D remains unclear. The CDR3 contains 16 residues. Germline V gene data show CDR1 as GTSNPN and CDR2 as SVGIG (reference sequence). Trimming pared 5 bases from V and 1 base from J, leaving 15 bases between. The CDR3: CAWASLVGSGANVLTF. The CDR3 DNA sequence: TGTGCCTGGGCCTCTTTAGTCGGGTCTGGGGCCAACGTCCTGACTTTC. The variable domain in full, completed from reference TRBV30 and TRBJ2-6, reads SQTIHQWPATLVQPVGSPLSLECTVEGTSNPNLYWYRQAAGRGLQLLFYSVGIGQISSEVPQNLSASRPQDRQFILSSKKLLLSDSGFYLCAWASLVGSGANVLTFGAGSRLTVL.

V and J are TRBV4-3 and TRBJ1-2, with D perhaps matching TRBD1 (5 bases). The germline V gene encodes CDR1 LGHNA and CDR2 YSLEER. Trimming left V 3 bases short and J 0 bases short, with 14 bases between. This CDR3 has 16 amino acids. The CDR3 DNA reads TGCGCCAGCAGCCATGATTTCCGGGACTCTAACTATGGCTACACCTTC. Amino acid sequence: CASSHDFRDSNYGYTF.

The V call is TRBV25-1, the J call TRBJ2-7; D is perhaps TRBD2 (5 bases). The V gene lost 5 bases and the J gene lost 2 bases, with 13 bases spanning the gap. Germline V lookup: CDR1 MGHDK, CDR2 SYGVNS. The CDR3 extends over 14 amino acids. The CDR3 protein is CASSLGSDTYEQYF. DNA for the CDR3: TGTGCCAGCAGTCTTGGGAGTGACACCTACGAGCAGTACTTC.

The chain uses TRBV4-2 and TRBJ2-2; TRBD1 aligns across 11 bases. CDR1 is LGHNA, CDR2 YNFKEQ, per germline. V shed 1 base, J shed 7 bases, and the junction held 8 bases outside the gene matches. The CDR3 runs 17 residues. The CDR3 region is CASSQGTGGSLIGELFF. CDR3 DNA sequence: TGTGCCAGCAGCCAAGGGACAGGGGGCTCTCTTATCGGGGAGCTGTTTTTT.

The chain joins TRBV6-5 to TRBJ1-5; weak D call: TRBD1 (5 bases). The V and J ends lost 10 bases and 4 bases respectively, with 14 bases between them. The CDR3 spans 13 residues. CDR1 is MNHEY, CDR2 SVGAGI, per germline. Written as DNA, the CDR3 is TGTGCCACTGGGCGCAGGGCGAATCAGCCCCAGCATTTT. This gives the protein CATGRRANQPQHF.

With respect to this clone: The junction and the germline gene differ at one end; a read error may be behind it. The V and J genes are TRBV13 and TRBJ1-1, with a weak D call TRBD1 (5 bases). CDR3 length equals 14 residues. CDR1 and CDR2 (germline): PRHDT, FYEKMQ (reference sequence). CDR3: CASSLALGDTEAFF. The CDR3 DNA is TGTGCCAGCAGTTTAGCCCTAGGGGACACTGAAGCTTTCTTT.

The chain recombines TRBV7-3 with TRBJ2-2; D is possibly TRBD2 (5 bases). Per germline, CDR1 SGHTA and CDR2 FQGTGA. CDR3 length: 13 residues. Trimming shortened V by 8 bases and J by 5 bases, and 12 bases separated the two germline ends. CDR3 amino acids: CASGSVPTGELFF. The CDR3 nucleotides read TGTGCCAGCGGGAGCGTTCCAACCGGGGAGCTGTTTTTT. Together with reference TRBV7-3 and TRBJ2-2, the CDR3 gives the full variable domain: GAGVSQTPSNKVTEKGKYVELRCDPISGHTALYWYRQSLGQGPEFLIYFQGTGAADDSGLPNDRFFAVRPEGSVSTLKIQRTERGDSAVYLCASGSVPTGELFFGEGSRLTVL.

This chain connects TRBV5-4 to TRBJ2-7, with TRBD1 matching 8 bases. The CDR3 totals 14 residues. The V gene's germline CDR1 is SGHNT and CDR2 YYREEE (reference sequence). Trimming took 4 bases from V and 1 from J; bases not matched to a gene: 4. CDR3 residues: CASSQDRASYEQYF. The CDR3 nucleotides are TGTGCCAGCAGCCAGGACAGGGCATCCTACGAGCAGTACTTC. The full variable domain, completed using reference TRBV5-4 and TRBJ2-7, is ETGVTQSPTHLIKTRGQQVTLRCSSQSGHNTVSWYQQALGQGPQFIFQYYREEENGRGNFPPRFSGLQFPNYSSELNVNALELDDSALYLCASSQDRASYEQYFGPGTRLTVT.

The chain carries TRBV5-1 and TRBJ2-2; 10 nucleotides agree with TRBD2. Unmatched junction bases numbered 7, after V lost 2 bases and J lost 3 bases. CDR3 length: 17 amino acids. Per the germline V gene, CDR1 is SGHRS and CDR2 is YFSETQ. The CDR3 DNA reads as TGCGCCAGCAGCTTACCTGGGAGCGGGAGGGACACCGGGGAGCTGTTTTTT. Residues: CASSLPGSGRDTGELFF.

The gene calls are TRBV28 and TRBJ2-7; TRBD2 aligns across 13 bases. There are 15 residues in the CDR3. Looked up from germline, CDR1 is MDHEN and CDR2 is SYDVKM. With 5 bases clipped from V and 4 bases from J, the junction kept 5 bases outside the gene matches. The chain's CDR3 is CASSEGLAGEYEQYF. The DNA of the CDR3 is TGTGCCAGCAGTGAAGGACTAGCGGGAGAGTACGAGCAGTACTTC.

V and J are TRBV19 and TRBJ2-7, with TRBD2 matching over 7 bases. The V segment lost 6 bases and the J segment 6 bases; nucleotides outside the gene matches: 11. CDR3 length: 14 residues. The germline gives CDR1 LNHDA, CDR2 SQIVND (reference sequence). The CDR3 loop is CASRSGLAESEQYF. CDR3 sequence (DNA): TGTGCCAGTAGGTCGGGGCTAGCGGAAAGCGAGCAGTACTTC.

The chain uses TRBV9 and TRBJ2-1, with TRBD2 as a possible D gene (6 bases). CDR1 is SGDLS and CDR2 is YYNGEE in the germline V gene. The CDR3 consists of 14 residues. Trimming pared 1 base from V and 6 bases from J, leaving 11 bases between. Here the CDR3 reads CASSVRDSPNEQFF. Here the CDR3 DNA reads TGTGCCAGCAGCGTAAGGGACTCGCCCAATGAGCAGTTCTTC.

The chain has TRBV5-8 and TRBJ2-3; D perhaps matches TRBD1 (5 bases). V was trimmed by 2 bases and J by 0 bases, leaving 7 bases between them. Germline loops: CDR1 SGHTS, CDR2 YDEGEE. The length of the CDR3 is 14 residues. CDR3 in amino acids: CASSFDSSTDTQYF. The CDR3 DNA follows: TGTGCCAGCAGCTTTGACAGTAGCACAGATACGCAGTATTTT.

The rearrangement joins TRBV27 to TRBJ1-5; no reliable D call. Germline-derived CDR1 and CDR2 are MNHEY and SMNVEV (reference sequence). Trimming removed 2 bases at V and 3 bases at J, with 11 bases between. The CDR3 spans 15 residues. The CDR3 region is CASSLEGLINQPQHF. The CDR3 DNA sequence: TGTGCCAGCAGTTTAGAAGGACTCATCAATCAGCCCCAGCATTTT.

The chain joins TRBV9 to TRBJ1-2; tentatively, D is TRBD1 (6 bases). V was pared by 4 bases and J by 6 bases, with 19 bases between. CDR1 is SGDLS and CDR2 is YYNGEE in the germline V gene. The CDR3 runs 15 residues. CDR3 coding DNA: TGTGCCAGCAGCAGAAGATCAGGGGTACGCGATGGCTACACCTTC. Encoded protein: CASSRRSGVRDGYTF.

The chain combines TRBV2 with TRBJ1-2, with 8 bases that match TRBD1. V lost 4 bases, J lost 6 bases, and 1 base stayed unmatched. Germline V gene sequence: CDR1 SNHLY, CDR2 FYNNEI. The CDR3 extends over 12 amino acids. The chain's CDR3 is CASSGTGNGYTF. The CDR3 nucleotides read TGTGCCAGCAGTGGGACAGGGAATGGCTACACCTTC.

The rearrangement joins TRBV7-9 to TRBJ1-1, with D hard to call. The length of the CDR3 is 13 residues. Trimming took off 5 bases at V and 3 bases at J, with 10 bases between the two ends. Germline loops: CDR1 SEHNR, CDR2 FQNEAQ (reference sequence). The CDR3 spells CASSPDGDTEAFF. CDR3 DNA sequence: TGTGCCAGCAGCCCGGACGGGGACACTGAAGCTTTCTTT.